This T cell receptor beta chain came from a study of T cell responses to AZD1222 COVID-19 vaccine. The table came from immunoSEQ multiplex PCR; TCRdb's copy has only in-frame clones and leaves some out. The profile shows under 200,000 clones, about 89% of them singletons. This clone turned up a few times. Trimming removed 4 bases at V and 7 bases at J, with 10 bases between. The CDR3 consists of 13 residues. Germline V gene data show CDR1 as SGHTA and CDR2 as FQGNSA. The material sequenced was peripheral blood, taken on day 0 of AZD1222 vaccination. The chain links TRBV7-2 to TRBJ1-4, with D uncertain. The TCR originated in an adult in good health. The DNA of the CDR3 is TGTGCCAGCAGCTCTCAGAGGGTTGAAAAACTGTTTTTT. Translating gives CASSSQRVEKLFF.